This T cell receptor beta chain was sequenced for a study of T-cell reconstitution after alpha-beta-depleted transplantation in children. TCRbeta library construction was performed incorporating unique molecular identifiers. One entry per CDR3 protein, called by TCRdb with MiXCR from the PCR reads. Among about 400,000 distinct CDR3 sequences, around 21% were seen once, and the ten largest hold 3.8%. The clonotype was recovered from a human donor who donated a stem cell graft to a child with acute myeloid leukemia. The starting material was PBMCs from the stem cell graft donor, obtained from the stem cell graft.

The CDR3 coding sequence is TGTGCCATCAGCCCCGGGCGGGGGGGTGATCTGACTAGCAGCTACGAGCAGTACTTC. It codes for CAISPGRGGDLTSSYEQYF. This chain connects TRBV10-3 to TRBJ2-7; 9 positions agree with TRBD2. Unmatched junction bases numbered 21, after V lost 6 bases and J lost 3 bases. The germline V gene has CDR1 ENHRY and CDR2 SYGVKD. The CDR3 consists of 19 residues.